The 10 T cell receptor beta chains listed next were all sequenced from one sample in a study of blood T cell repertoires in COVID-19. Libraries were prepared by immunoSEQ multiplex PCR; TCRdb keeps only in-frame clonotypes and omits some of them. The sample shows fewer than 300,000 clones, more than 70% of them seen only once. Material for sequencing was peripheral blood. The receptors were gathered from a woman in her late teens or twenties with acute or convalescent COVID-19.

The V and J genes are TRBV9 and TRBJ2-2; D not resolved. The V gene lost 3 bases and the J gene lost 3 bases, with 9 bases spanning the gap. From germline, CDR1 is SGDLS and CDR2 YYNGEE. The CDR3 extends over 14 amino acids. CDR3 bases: TGTGCCAGCAGCGCTGACGGAGACACCGGGGAGCTGTTTTTT. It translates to CASSADGDTGELFF. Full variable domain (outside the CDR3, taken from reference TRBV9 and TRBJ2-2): DSGVTQTPKHLITATGQRVTLRCSPRSGDLSVYWYQQSLDQGLQFLIQYYNGEERAKGNILERFSAQQFPDLHSELNLSSLELGDSALYFCASSADGDTGELFFGEGSRLTVL.

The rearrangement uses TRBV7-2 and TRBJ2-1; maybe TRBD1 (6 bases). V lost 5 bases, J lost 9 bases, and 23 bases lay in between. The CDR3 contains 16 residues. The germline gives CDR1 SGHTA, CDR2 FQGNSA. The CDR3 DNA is TGTGCCAGCAGCCTTAGGGGGAGACAGTCCCAAGGTGAGCAGTTCTTC. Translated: CASSLRGRQSQGEQFF. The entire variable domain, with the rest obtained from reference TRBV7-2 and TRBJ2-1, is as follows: GAGVSQSPSNKVTEKGKDVELRCDPISGHTALYWYRQSLGQGLEFLIYFQGNSAPDKSGLPSDRFSAERTGGSVSTLTIQRTQQEDSAVYLCASSLRGRQSQGEQFFGPGTRLTVL.

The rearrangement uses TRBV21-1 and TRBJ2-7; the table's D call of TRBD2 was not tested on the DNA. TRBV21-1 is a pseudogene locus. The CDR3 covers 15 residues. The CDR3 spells CASSKTGGSVYEQYF. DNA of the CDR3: TGTGCCAGCAGCAAGACGGGCGGGAGTGTCTACGAGCAGTACTTC.

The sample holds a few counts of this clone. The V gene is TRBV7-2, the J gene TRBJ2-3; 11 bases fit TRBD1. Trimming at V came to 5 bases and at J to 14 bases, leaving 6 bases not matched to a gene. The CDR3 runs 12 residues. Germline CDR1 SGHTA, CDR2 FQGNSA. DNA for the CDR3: TGTGCCAGCAGCCTAGGACAGGGGGCCTGGTATTTT. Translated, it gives CASSLGQGAWYF. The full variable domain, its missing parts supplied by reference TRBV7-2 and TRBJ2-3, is GAGVSQSPSNKVTEKGKDVELRCDPISGHTALYWYRQSLGQGLEFLIYFQGNSAPDKSGLPSDRFSAERTGGSVSTLTIQRTQQEDSAVYLCASSLGQGAWYFGPGTRLTVL.

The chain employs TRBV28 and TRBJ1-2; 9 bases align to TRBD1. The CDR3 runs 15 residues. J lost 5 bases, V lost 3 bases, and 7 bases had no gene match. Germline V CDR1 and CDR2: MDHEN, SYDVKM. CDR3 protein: CASSLGTGTGYGYTF. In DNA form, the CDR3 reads TGTGCCAGCAGTTTGGGGACAGGGACCGGGTATGGCTACACCTTC.

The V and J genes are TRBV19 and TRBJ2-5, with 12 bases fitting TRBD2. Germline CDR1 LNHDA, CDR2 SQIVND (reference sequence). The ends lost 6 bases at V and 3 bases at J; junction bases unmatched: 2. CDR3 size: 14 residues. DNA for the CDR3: TGTGCCAGTAGCCGACTAGCGGGAGAAGAGACCCAGTACTTC. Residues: CASSRLAGEETQYF. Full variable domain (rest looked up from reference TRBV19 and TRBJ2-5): DGGITQSPKYLFRKEGQNVTLSCEQNLNHDAMYWYRQDPGQGLRLIYYSQIVNDFQKGDIAEGYSVSREKKESFPLTVTSAQKNPTAFYLCASSRLAGEETQYFGPGTRLLVL.

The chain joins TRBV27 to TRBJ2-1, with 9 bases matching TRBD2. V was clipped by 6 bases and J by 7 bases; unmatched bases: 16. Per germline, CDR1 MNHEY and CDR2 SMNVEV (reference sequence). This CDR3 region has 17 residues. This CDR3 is CASSQQFGGREKNEQFF. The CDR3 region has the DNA TGTGCCAGCAGCCAGCAATTCGGCGGGAGGGAGAAAAATGAGCAGTTCTTC.

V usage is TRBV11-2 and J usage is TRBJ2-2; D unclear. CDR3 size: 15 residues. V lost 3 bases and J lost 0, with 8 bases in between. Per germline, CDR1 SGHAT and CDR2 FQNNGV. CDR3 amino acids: CASSFAAANTGELFF. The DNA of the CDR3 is TGTGCCAGCAGCTTCGCGGCGGCGAACACCGGGGAGCTGTTTTTT.

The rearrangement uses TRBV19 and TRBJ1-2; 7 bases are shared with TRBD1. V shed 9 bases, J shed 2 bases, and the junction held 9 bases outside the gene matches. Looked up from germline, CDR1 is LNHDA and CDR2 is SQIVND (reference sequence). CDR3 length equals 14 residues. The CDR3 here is CASRRDSMNYGYTF. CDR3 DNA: TGTGCCAGCCGAAGGGACAGTATGAACTATGGCTACACCTTC.

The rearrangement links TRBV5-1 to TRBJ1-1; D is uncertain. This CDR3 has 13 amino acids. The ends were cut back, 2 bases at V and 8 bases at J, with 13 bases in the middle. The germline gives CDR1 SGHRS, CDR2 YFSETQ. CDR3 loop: CASSFSETSEAFF. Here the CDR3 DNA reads TGCGCCAGCAGCTTCTCCGAGACTTCCGAAGCTTTCTTT. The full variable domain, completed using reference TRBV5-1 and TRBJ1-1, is KAGVTQTPRYLIKTRGQQVTLSCSPISGHRSVSWYQQTPGQGLQFLFEYFSETQRNKGNFPGRFSGRQFSNSRSEMNVSTLELGDSALYLCASSFSETSEAFFGQGTRLTVV.